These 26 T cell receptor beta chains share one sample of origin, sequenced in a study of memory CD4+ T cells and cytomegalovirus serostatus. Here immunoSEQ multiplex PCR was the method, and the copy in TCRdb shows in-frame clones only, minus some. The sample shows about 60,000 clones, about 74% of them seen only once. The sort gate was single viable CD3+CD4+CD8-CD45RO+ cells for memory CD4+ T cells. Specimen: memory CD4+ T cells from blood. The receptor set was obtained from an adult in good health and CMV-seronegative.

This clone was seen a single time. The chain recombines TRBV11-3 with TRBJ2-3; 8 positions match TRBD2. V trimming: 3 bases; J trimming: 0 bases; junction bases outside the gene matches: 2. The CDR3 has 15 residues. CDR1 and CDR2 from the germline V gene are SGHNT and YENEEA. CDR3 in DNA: TGTGCCAGCAGCTTTAGCGGGGCGAGCACAGATACGCAGTATTTT. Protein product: CASSFSGASTDTQYF.

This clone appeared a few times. This chain's CDR3 is CASSPSYEQYF. CDR3 DNA sequence: TGTGCCAGCAGCCCAAGCTACGAGCAGTACTTC. The rearrangement links TRBV11-2 to TRBJ2-7; D gene ambiguous. Trimming cost V 5 bases and J 3 bases, with 5 bases left between them. The germline V gene encodes CDR1 SGHAT and CDR2 FQNNGV. The CDR3 runs 11 residues.

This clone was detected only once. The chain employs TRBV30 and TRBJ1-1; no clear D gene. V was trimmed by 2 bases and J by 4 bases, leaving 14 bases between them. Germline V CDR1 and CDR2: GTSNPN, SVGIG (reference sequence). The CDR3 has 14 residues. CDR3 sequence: CAWSPVGRGTEAFF. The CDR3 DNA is TGTGCCTGGAGTCCAGTGGGTCGGGGCACTGAAGCTTTCTTT.

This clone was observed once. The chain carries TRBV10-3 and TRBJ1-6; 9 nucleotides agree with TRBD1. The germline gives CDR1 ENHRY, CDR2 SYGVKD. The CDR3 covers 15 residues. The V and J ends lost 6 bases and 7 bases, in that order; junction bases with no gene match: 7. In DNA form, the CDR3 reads TGTGCCATCAGCAACTCGGACAGGGGAAATTCACCCCTCCACTTT. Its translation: CAISNSDRGNSPLHF.

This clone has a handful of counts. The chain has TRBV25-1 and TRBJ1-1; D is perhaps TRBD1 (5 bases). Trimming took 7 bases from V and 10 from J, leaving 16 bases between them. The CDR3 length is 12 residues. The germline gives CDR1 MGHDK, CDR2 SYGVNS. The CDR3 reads CASIAGPGRAFF. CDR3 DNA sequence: TGTGCCAGCATTGCGGGACCTGGGCGAGCTTTCTTT.

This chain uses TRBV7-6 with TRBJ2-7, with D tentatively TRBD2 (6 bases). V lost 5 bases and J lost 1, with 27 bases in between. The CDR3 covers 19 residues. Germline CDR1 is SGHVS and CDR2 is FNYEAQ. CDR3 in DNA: TGTGCCAGCAGCCCCGACCAGGAGGGTGGAGCTAGGAGATCCTACGAGCAGTACTTC. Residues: CASSPDQEGGARRSYEQYF.

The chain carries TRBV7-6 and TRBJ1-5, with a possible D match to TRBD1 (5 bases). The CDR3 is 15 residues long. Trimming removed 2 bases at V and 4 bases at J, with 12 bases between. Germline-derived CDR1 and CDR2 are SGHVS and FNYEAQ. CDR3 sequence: CASSLQSGLNQPQHF. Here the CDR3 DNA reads TGTGCCAGCAGCTTACAGTCAGGGCTTAATCAGCCCCAGCATTTT.

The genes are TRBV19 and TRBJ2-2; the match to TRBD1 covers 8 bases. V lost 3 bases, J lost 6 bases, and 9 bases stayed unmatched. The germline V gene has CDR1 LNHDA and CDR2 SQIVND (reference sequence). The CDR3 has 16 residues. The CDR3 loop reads CASSIRTGIVAGELFF. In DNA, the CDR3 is TGTGCCAGTAGTATTCGGACAGGGATCGTCGCCGGGGAGCTGTTTTTT.

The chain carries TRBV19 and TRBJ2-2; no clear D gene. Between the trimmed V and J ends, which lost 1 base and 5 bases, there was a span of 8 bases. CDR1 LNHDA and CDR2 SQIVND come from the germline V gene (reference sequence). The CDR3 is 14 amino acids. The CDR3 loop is CASSIGLGTGELFF. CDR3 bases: TGTGCCAGTAGTATAGGCCTGGGTACCGGGGAGCTGTTTTTT.

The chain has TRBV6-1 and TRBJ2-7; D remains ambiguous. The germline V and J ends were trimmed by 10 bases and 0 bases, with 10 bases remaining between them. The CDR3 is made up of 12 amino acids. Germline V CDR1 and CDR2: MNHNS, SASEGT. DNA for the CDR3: TGTGCCACCTTACTGAGCTCCTACGAGCAGTACTTC. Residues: CATLLSSYEQYF.

The CDR3 DNA reads as TGTGCCAGCTCACCGTTGGGTGCAGGCTACACCTTC. As protein: CASSPLGAGYTF. This rearrangement joins TRBV18 to TRBJ1-2; the D is unclear. CDR1 and CDR2 from the germline V gene are KGHSH and LQKENI. The germline V and J ends were trimmed by 3 bases and 8 bases, with 10 bases remaining between them. The CDR3 has 12 residues. The full variable domain, its missing parts supplied by reference TRBV18 and TRBJ1-2, is NAGVMQNPRHLVRRRGQEARLRCSPMKGHSHVYWYRQLPEEGLKFMVYLQKENIIDESGMPKERFSAEFPKEGPSILRIQQVVRGDSAAYFCASSPLGAGYTFGSGTRLTVV.

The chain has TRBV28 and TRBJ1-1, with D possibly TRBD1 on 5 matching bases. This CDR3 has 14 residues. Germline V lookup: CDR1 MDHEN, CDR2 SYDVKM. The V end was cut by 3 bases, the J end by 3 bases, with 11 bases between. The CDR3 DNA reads TGTGCCAGCAGTTTGGGGGTTAGGTACACTGAAGCTTTCTTT. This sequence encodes CASSLGVRYTEAFF.

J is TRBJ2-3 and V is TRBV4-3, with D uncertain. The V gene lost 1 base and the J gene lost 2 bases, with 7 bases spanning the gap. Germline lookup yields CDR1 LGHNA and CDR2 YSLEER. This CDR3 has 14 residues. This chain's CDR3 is CASSQVGFTDTQYF. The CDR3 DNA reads TGCGCCAGCAGCCAAGTCGGCTTCACAGATACGCAGTATTTT.

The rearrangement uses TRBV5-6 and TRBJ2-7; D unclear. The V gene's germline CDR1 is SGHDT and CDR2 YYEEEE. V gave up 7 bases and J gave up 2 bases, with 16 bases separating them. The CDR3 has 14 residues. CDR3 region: CASGLFNKAYEQYF. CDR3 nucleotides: TGTGCCAGCGGATTATTCAACAAAGCCTACGAGCAGTACTTC. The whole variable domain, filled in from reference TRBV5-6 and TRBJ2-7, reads DAGVTQSPTHLIKTRGQQVTLRCSPKSGHDTVSWYQQALGQGPQFIFQYYEEEERQRGNFPDRFSGHQFPNYSSELNVNALLLGDSALYLCASGLFNKAYEQYFGPGTRLTVT.

The CDR3 DNA reads as TGTGCCAGTAGTTCTTACCCTAGGGATCAGCCCCAGCATTTT. Protein sequence: CASSSYPRDQPQHF. The chain is built from TRBV19 and TRBJ1-5; the D is unclear. CDR3 size: 14 residues. Germline V gene lookup returns CDR1 LNHDA and CDR2 SQIVND (reference sequence). V was clipped by 5 bases and J by 5 bases, with 13 bases between them.

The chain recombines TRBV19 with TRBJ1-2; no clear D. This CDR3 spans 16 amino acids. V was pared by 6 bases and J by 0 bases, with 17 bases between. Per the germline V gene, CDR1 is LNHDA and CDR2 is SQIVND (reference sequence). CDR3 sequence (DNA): TGTGCCAGTAGCACTCCAGGATCGTTAGCTAACTATGGCTACACCTTC. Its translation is CASSTPGSLANYGYTF.

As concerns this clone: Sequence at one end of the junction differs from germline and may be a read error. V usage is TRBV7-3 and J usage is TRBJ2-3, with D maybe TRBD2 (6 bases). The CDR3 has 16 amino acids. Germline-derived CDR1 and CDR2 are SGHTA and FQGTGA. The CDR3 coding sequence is TGCGCCAGCAGCCTCGCCCCGGGCGGGGGCACAGATACGCAGTATTTT. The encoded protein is CASSLAPGGGTDTQYF.

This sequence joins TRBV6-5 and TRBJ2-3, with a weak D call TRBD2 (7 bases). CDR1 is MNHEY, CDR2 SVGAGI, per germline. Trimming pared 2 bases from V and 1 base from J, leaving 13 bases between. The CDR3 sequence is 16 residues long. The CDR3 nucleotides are TGTGCCAGCAGTTACCGGGGGGCTTGGGGCACAGATACGCAGTATTTT. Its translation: CASSYRGAWGTDTQYF.

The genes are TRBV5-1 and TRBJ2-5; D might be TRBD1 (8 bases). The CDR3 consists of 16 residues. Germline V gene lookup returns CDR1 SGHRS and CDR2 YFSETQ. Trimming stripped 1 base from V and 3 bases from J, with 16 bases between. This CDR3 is CASSLLGGTGEETQYF. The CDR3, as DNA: TGCGCCAGCAGCTTGCTGGGGGGGACAGGAGAAGAGACCCAGTACTTC.

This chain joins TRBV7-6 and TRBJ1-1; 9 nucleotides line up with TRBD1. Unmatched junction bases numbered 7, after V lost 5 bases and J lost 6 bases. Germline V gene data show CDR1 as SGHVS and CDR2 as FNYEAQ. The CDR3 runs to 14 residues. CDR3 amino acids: CASSITGGSAEAFF. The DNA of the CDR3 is TGTGCCAGCAGCATTACAGGGGGCTCGGCTGAAGCTTTCTTT.

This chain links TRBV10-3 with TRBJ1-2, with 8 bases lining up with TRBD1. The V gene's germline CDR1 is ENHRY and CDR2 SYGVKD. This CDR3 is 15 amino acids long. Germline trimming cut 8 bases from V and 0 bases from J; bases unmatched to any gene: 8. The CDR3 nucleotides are TGTGCCATCGGAACAGGGGGGGCCTCTAACTATGGCTACACCTTC. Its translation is CAIGTGGASNYGYTF.

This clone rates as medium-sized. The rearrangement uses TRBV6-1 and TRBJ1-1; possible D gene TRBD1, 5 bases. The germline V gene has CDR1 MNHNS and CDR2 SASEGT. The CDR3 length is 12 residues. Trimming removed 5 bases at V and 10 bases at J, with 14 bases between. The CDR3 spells CASSNIGVRAFF. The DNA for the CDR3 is TGTGCCAGCAGTAATATAGGGGTACGAGCTTTCTTT.

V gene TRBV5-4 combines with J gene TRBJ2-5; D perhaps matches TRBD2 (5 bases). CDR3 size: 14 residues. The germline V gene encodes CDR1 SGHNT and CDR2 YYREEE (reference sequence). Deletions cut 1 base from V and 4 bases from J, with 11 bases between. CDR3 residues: CASSLKVGGETQYF. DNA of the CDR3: TGTGCCAGCAGCTTGAAAGTTGGAGGAGAGACCCAGTACTTC. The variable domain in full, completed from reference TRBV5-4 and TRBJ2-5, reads ETGVTQSPTHLIKTRGQQVTLRCSSQSGHNTVSWYQQALGQGPQFIFQYYREEENGRGNFPPRFSGLQFPNYSSELNVNALELDDSALYLCASSLKVGGETQYFGPGTRLLVL.

CDR3 protein: CASRKAGGSNQPQHF. CDR3 sequence (DNA): TGTGCCAGCAGAAAAGCCGGGGGCAGTAATCAGCCCCAGCATTTT. The V call is TRBV6-1, the J call TRBJ1-5, with D tentatively TRBD1 (6 bases). The CDR3 runs to 15 residues. From germline, CDR1 is MNHNS and CDR2 SASEGT. V was shortened by 6 bases and J by 4 bases, with 16 bases between the two germline ends.

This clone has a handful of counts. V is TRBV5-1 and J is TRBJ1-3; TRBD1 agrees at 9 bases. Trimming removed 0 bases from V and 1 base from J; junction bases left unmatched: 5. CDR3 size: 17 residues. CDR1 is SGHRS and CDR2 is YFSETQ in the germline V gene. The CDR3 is CASSLDSGQGSGNTIYF. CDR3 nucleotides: TGCGCCAGCAGCTTGGACTCGGGACAGGGATCTGGAAACACCATATATTTT.

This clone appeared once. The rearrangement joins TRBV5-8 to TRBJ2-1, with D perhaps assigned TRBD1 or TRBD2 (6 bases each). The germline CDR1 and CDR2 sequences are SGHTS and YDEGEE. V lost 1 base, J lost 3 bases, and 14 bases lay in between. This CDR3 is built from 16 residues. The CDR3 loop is CASSLHYGGFYNEQFF. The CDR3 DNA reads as TGTGCCAGCAGCTTGCACTACGGGGGCTTCTACAATGAGCAGTTCTTC.